The T cell receptor beta chain described here comes from a study of T cells after posttransplantation cyclophosphamide (dated by TCRdb to about 2016). Study-level background: Using TRB sequencing, the study followed how the T cell repertoire reconstituted after myeloablative bone marrow transplantation in which posttransplantation cyclophosphamide served as GVHD prophylaxis. Samples from under 40 PTCy-treated patients and some 16 related bone marrow donors of those patients were subjected to antigen receptor sequencing. TRB sequencing was performed on blood from all 35 or so PTCy patients with 1-year posttransplant specimens. Up to roughly 3 additional blood samples from 2 to 5.2 years after transplant were also TRB-sequenced in 3 patients, as was pretransplant blood from several patients. Because TRA and TRB clonality correlated tightly in several samples, later TCR analyses were limited to TRB. Public TRB sequences were compared against a database of over 3,000 sequences linked to responses to pathogens, tumor antigens, self-antigens and alloantigens. Summary of the overall study and its limitations: Across about 40 patients, TRB clonality was highly associated with recipient CMV seropositivity and CMV reactivation, and PTCy diversity was similar to diversity in CNI/methotrexate controls. Donor-recipient similarity was low at 1-2 months but rose over the first year, and later blood repertoires were often dominated by donor CD8+ memory clones. The TRB repertoires of T cells infiltrating skin or the GI tract showed only limited overlap with the TRB repertoires found in blood.

This clone was seen ten or more times. The clone's antigen remains unknown. No base qualities exist here, and no much larger clone lies one base off it. On the day of marrow donation, related bone marrow donors gave peripheral blood samples. Peripheral blood and bone marrow mononuclear cells were isolated by Ficoll-Hypaque density centrifugation and cryopreserved. Genomic DNA was used for TRB sequencing, which was performed with the immunoSEQ assay at survey resolution or with the hsTCRB kit. Per the original workflow: Initial read processing used immunoSEQ software, and repertoire analyses used the LymphoSeq R package. Clonality was calculated as 1 minus normalized Shannon entropy, and the Gini coefficient was also calculated for each TRB dataset. Phenotypes of unsorted samples were inferred by mapping TRB sequences from sorted subsets of the recipient or donor onto the same recipient's unsorted samples. TCRdb mirrors the immuneACCESS table, restricted to in-frame sequences. Some clones are absent from its copies; in checked studies, under half trace to an unresolved V gene, and the reason for the others is unknown. D and trimming were read from the DNA, whereas the V and J calls and clone size are those reported in that table. With nearly 25,000 clones recorded, this sample contains no clone counted only once. Approximately 4.7% of the sample is held by the ten biggest clonotypes.

The germline V gene (reference sequence) specifies LNHNV as CDR1 and YYDKDF as CDR2. Including the terminal cysteine and phenylalanine, the CDR3 comprises 16 residues. CDR3 DNA is the only sequence kept; it has 48 bases, read in frame from the first base. V is cut by 0 bases and J by 4 bases, and the space between the germline ends is 15 bases. The sequencing sample was made of PBMCs. This clonotype was obtained from a woman in her forties or fifties in good health, CMV-negative, and a related stem cell transplant donor. This chain joins TRBV15 to TRBJ1-1; possibly the D gene is TRBD1, per 5 matching bases. The base sequence is TGTGCCACCAGCAGAGATCTTCAGGGATGGGGCACTGAAGCTTTCTTT. It is translated as CATSRDLQGWGTEAFF. The full variable domain, with segments outside the CDR3 supplied by the reference TRBV15 and TRBJ1-1 proteins, appears as DAMVIQNPRYQVTQFGKPVTLSCSQTLNHNVMYWYQQKSSQAPKLLFHYYDKDFNNEADTPDNFQSRRPNTSFCFLDIRSPGLGDTAMYLCATSRDLQGWGTEAFFGQGTRLTVV.